This T cell receptor (beta chain) emerged from a study of shared clonotypes between healthy human individuals. CDR3 size: 14 residues. From germline, CDR1 is LNHDA and CDR2 SQIVND (reference sequence). With 1 base removed from V and 2 bases from J, the gap between germline ends came to 8 bases. For sorted subsets, approximately 200 ng DNA per replicate equaled approximately 32,000 T cell genomes. This table comes from immunoSEQ multiplex PCR, and its TCRdb copy is limited to in-frame clones, with some not included. The table lists 2 million to 2.5 million clones, roughly 93% of them singletons, with more than 0.35% in the top ten. This clone has more than one count but fewer than ten. Donors were healthy HIV-negative adults without recently reported acute infections or vaccinations.

The V gene is TRBV19, the J gene TRBJ1-2; D gene unclear. The TCR sequence derives from a man between 18 and 35 years old in good health. Some clones in this sample may be carry-over from other donors' samples. The sample was naive CD4+ T cells from PBMCs. As to subset: CD45RA+ positively selected. This CDR3 is CASSIAAENYGYTF. DNA of the CDR3: TGTGCCAGTAGTATAGCAGCAGAGAACTATGGCTACACCTTC.